This entry describes one TCR beta chain. This clonotype was counted only a few times. Its antigen has not been determined. No base quality values were provided; no much bigger clone lies one nucleotide off. The run used an Illumina HiSeq 1500. TCRdb trimmed the raw reads at Q25, called clones with MiXCR and kept productive beta chains. Every distinct CDR3 protein forms one entry, paired with its most common genes and DNA. A total of hundreds of thousands of distinct CDR3 sequences appear in this sample, 35% of them only once. Under 3% of the sample rests with the top ten. The entry originates in a study of T cell repertoires in cytomegalovirus infection (dated by TCRdb to about 2019). For the wider study: The HLA type of each donor mattered for the analysis, because public TCR beta signatures pointed to carriage of CMV infection along with the matching HLA type.

Points the paper makes about the study in general: The ex vivo response was dominated by HLA-C-restricted CMV-specific TCR beta clonotypes, which also provided the single most frequent clonotype in two of eight donors. In both this cohort and an independent roughly 350-donor cohort, the cumulative frequency of public TCR beta family members distinguished carriers of CMV infection plus the relevant HLA type.

The CDR3 has 16 amino acids, counting the end cysteine and phenylalanine. Only CDR3 DNA remains: 48 bases, in frame from the first base. Trimmed from V: 6 bases; trimmed from J: 3 bases; junction bases lacking a gene match: 8. CDR1 and CDR2, looked up from the germline V gene (reference sequence), are MNHEY and SMNVEV. Sequenced material: PBMCs. Recombination linked TRBV27 to TRBJ2-7, and 13 junction bases match TRBD2. The origin of this receptor is a human donor in good health (CMV status not recorded). Some clones in this sample may be carry-over from other donors' samples. The CDR3 loop reads CASSWTSGSTYYEQYF. The nucleotide sequence reads TGTGCCAGCAGCTGGACTAGCGGGAGTACTTACTACGAGCAGTACTTC.